Listed below are T cell receptor beta chains from one sample, sequenced in a study of cytomegalovirus exposure and HLA in healthy donors. This table comes from immunoSEQ multiplex PCR, and its TCRdb copy is limited to in-frame clones, with some not included. The data show tens of thousands of clones, with 80% to 85% seen just once and roughly 12% held by the top ten. Sequenced: PBMCs. These receptors originate from a woman younger than 35 in good health and CMV-seropositive. CDR3s include the opening cysteine and the closing phenylalanine or tryptophan.

v_call cdr3_aa
TRBV28 CATNSGGTDTQYF
TRBV4-1 CASSQETGGYSGANVLTF
TRBV9 CASSVAGSGTDTQYF
TRBV4-1 CASSQEALSGRHYEQYF
TRBV19 CASSATSGSYEQYF
TRBV5-1 CASSLPPGQGPDTQYF
TRBV6-5 CASSREYGNQPQHF
TRBV7-8 CASSLTRVIGYGYTF
TRBV7-3 CASSLTRGMNTEAFF
TRBV7-6 CATPKPGELFF
TRBV4-2 CASSVGQYTEAFF
TRBV7-8 CASLGEGLTDTQYF
TRBV6-5 CASSSLADGYTF